The 29 T cell receptor beta chains reported below all come from one sample, sequenced in a study of blood T cell repertoires in COVID-19. Generated by immunoSEQ multiplex PCR, the TCRdb table keeps only in-frame clones and is missing some. The sample has 250,000 to 400,000 clones; almost 90% are singletons. Sequencing was carried out using peripheral blood. All receptors derive from a woman aged 25-40 years with COVID-19, enrolled during active disease.

This clone came up a few times. The chain carries TRBV10-1 and TRBJ2-3, with D maybe TRBD1 (6 bases). Germline lookup yields CDR1 WNHNN and CDR2 SYGVQD (reference sequence). The ends were cut back, 2 bases at V and 3 bases at J, with 9 bases in the middle. This CDR3 is 14 amino acids long. For the CDR3, the DNA is TGCGCCAGCAGTGAGGTCCAGGGGACAGATACGCAGTATTTT. It is translated as CASSEVQGTDTQYF.

This clone was observed once. V usage is TRBV5-1 and J usage is TRBJ1-1, with D maybe TRBD1 (5 bases). This CDR3 is 13 amino acids long. The germline V gene has CDR1 SGHRS and CDR2 YFSETQ. Trimming stripped 4 bases from V and 6 bases from J, with 13 bases between. The CDR3 is CASSTAGRAEAFF. For the CDR3, the DNA is TGCGCCAGCAGCACCGCAGGGAGGGCTGAAGCTTTCTTT. Complete variable domain (other parts from reference TRBV5-1 and TRBJ1-1): KAGVTQTPRYLIKTRGQQVTLSCSPISGHRSVSWYQQTPGQGLQFLFEYFSETQRNKGNFPGRFSGRQFSNSRSEMNVSTLELGDSALYLCASSTAGRAEAFFGQGTRLTVV.

This clone was seen a single time. CDR3 residues: CASSRTSGRRDNEQFF. The CDR3 DNA reads TGTGCCAGCAGTCGGACTAGCGGGAGAAGAGACAATGAGCAGTTCTTC. The chain employs TRBV25-1 and TRBJ2-1, with TRBD2 matching 13 bases. The germline gives CDR1 MGHDK, CDR2 SYGVNS. V lost 5 bases and J lost 5; bases outside the gene matches: 6. This CDR3 has 16 residues.

This chain connects TRBV5-1 to TRBJ2-7; TRBD2 might be the D (6 bases). The CDR3 totals 13 residues. The ends were cut back, 5 bases at V and 3 bases at J, with 12 bases in the middle. Germline CDR1 is SGHRS and CDR2 is YFSETQ. The CDR3 loop is CASSRDSLYEQYF. For the CDR3, the DNA is TGCGCCAGCAGTCGGGACTCCCTCTACGAGCAGTACTTC.

The CDR3 protein is CASSMNRGRQDGYTF. The CDR3, as DNA: TGTGCCAGCTCTATGAATCGGGGAAGGCAAGATGGCTACACCTTC. V is TRBV28 and J is TRBJ1-2; D remains ambiguous. In germline, CDR1 is MDHEN, CDR2 SYDVKM. The length of the CDR3 is 15 residues. The V end was cut by 8 bases, the J end by 6 bases, with 22 bases between.

V is TRBV25-1 and J is TRBJ2-5, with 10 positions matching TRBD2. Germline assignment: CDR1 MGHDK and CDR2 SYGVNS. J gave up 7 bases and V 2 bases, and 13 bases lay outside the gene matches. This CDR3 region has 17 residues. The CDR3 reads CASSEMGLAGVGVTQYF. The CDR3 DNA follows: TGTGCCAGCAGTGAAATGGGTCTAGCGGGAGTGGGAGTGACCCAGTACTTC.

This chain joins TRBV6-6 and TRBJ1-5, with 7 bases identical to TRBD1. Germline-derived CDR1 and CDR2 are MNHNY and SVGAGI (reference sequence). V lost 5 bases and J lost 1; bases outside the gene matches: 5. The length of the CDR3 is 15 residues. CDR3 region: CASSAAQGSNQPQHF. The CDR3 region has the DNA TGTGCCAGCAGTGCCGCACAGGGGAGCAATCAGCCCCAGCATTTT.

The rearrangement uses TRBV5-5 and TRBJ1-2, with D possibly being TRBD1 (5 bases). Trimming cost V 4 bases and J 2 bases, with 18 bases left between them. Looked up from germline, CDR1 is SGHKS and CDR2 is YYEKEE (reference sequence). The CDR3 covers 16 residues. This CDR3 reads CASSPWDGGGNYGYTF. The CDR3 coding sequence is TGTGCCAGCAGCCCCTGGGACGGGGGGGGAAACTATGGCTACACCTTC.

The table lists this clone with a count of one. The rearrangement uses TRBV5-4 and TRBJ1-4, with D possibly being TRBD1 (5 bases). V was clipped by 4 bases and J by 0 bases, with 13 bases between them. Germline CDR1 reads SGHNT; CDR2 reads YYREEE (reference sequence). CDR3 length equals 16 residues. CDR3 bases: TGTGCCAGCAGCCCCACGGGGGACGCAACTAATGAAAAACTGTTTTTT. Amino acids: CASSPTGDATNEKLFF.

The chain links TRBV27 to TRBJ1-5, with D maybe TRBD1 (6 bases). Trimming cost V 4 bases and J 0 bases, with 10 bases left between them. This CDR3 comprises 15 residues. CDR1 and CDR2 (germline): MNHEY, SMNVEV (reference sequence). CDR3: CASSSRQVSNQPQHF. CDR3 sequence (DNA): TGTGCCAGCAGTTCCCGACAGGTTAGCAATCAGCCCCAGCATTTT.

The V gene is TRBV6-1, the J gene TRBJ1-6, with 7 bases fitting TRBD1. After removal of 4 bases from V and 4 bases from J, the junction contained 7 bases not matched to a gene. The germline V gene has CDR1 MNHNS and CDR2 SASEGT. CDR3 length: 16 amino acids. Here the CDR3 DNA reads TGTGCCAGCAGTGGCGTAAACAGGGGATATAATTCACCCCTCCACTTT. Translation gives CASSGVNRGYNSPLHF.

This clone has a single count. The rearrangement joins TRBV9 to TRBJ1-1, with 9 bases aligning to TRBD1. The CDR3 has 16 amino acids. Germline V gene lookup returns CDR1 SGDLS and CDR2 YYNGEE. V lost 4 bases, J lost 0 bases, and 7 bases stayed unmatched. This CDR3 reads CASSLGTGTLNTEAFF. The CDR3 nucleotides are TGTGCCAGCAGCCTAGGGACAGGGACTTTGAACACTGAAGCTTTCTTT.

The chain carries TRBV30 and TRBJ2-5; TRBD2 aligns across 9 bases. Germline V gene data show CDR1 as GTSNPN and CDR2 as SVGIG (reference sequence). J gave up 5 bases and V 0 bases, and 7 bases lay outside the gene matches. This CDR3 is 15 amino acids long. CDR3 sequence: CAWSVSAGGRETQYF. The CDR3, as DNA: TGTGCCTGGAGTGTATCGGCGGGAGGGCGCGAGACCCAGTACTTC.

The chain links TRBV21-1 to TRBJ1-1. TRBV21-1 is deemed a pseudogene. This CDR3 spans 13 amino acids. The CDR3 DNA is TGTGCCAGCAGCCTTCGAGAGGAGATTGAAGCTTTCTTT. This gives the protein CASSLREEIEAFF.

This rearrangement joins TRBV6-6 to TRBJ2-3; D is unclear. Looked up from germline, CDR1 is MNHNY and CDR2 is SVGAGI (reference sequence). This CDR3 contains 14 residues. Trimming took off 2 bases at V and 1 base at J, with 7 bases between the two ends. The CDR3 sequence is CASSYAAGTDTQYF. The CDR3 coding sequence is TGTGCCAGCAGTTACGCTGCGGGCACAGATACGCAGTATTTT.

The V gene is TRBV30, the J gene TRBJ2-5; 7 bases fit TRBD2. Losses at the gene ends were 2 bases for V and 1 base for J; bases not matched to a gene: 7. The CDR3 is made up of 15 amino acids. Per the germline V gene, CDR1 is GTSNPN and CDR2 is SVGIG (reference sequence). The CDR3 coding sequence is TGTGCCTGGAGTCCTGTGAGCGGGACCCAAGAGACCCAGTACTTC. Protein product: CAWSPVSGTQETQYF.

This clone was counted a single time. This chain links TRBV19 with TRBJ1-5; 7 nucleotides match TRBD1. The CDR3 sequence is 15 residues long. CDR1 and CDR2 from the germline V gene are LNHDA and SQIVND (reference sequence). The V segment lost 1 base and the J segment 3 bases; nucleotides outside the gene matches: 3. CDR3 sequence (DNA): TGTGCCAGTAGTATAGGAGGGACAGACAATCAGCCCCAGCATTTT. Translating gives CASSIGGTDNQPQHF.

This clone was counted between two and nine times. This chain uses TRBV19 with TRBJ1-2; 9 nucleotides line up with TRBD1. The CDR3 totals 15 residues. The V gene's germline CDR1 is LNHDA and CDR2 SQIVND (reference sequence). Trimming took 4 bases from V and 5 from J; bases not matched to a gene: 8. DNA of the CDR3: TGTGCCAGTAGTAAAGACCGGGACAGGGTTTATGGCTACACCTTC. It is translated as CASSKDRDRVYGYTF.

The chain links TRBV29-1 to TRBJ2-6; unclear D gene. CDR1 SQVTM and CDR2 ANQGSEA come from the germline V gene. Trimming shortened V by 3 bases and J by 0 bases, and 3 bases separated the two germline ends. This CDR3 region has 13 residues. CDR3 loop: CSVDSSGANVLTF. The CDR3 coding sequence is TGCAGCGTTGATAGCTCTGGGGCCAACGTCCTGACTTTC.

This clone was counted a few times. The chain combines TRBV19 with TRBJ1-2; 7 bases agree with TRBD1. Germline CDR1 is LNHDA and CDR2 is SQIVND (reference sequence). V was pared by 4 bases and J by 7 bases, with 12 bases of the junction left unmatched. The CDR3 is 15 amino acids. CDR3 region: CASSSIGGTAVGYTF. CDR3 DNA sequence: TGTGCCAGTAGTAGTATTGGAGGGACAGCTGTTGGCTACACCTTC.

The J gene is TRBJ1-1, the V gene TRBV5-1, with D unresolved. This CDR3 region has 16 residues. Deletions cut 0 bases from V and 0 bases from J, with 12 bases between. CDR1 and CDR2 (germline): SGHRS, YFSETQ. The DNA for the CDR3 is TGCGCCAGCAGCTTGGAGATGGGCCTATTGAACACTGAAGCTTTCTTT. Amino acid sequence: CASSLEMGLLNTEAFF.

This clone was detected a few times. The rearrangement links TRBV7-9 to TRBJ1-1; D unresolved. The CDR3 runs to 12 residues. V gave up 3 bases and J gave up 5 bases, with 7 bases separating them. CDR1 is SEHNR and CDR2 is FQNEAQ in the germline V gene (reference sequence). The CDR3 nucleotides read TGTGCCAGCAGCTTTAGCCAGACTGAAGCTTTCTTT. It encodes CASSFSQTEAFF.

The chain joins TRBV27 to TRBJ1-5, with D unresolved. V was shortened by 3 bases and J by 0 bases, with 15 bases between the two germline ends. The V gene's germline CDR1 is MNHEY and CDR2 SMNVEV (reference sequence). This CDR3 has 17 amino acids. DNA for the CDR3: TGTGCCAGCAGTTTCTTTAGCAGAACGGATAGCAATCAGCCCCAGCATTTT. This encodes CASSFFSRTDSNQPQHF.

V gene TRBV6-2 or TRBV6-3 combines with J gene TRBJ1-1; no reliable D call. The CDR3 runs 13 residues. V lost 5 bases and J lost 3, with 10 bases in between. CDR1 MNHEY and CDR2 SVGEGT come from the germline V gene. The CDR3 nucleotides are TGTGCCAGCAGTAAAAGGAGGGACACTGAAGCTTTCTTT. Translation: CASSKRRDTEAFF.

The rearrangement uses TRBV19 and TRBJ1-1; D remains unclear. CDR3 length: 13 amino acids. The germline CDR1 and CDR2 sequences are LNHDA and SQIVND (reference sequence). The V end was cut by 4 bases, the J end by 4 bases, with 10 bases between. CDR3 protein: CASSTEGVTEAFF. The DNA for the CDR3 is TGTGCCAGTAGTACTGAGGGTGTCACTGAAGCTTTCTTT.

V and J are TRBV10-1 and TRBJ2-7; D possibly corresponds to TRBD1 (6 bases). V was cut by 2 bases and J by 4 bases, with 12 bases left in between. Germline V CDR1 and CDR2: WNHNN, SYGVQD (reference sequence). The CDR3 length is 14 residues. This CDR3 is CASSETGPGYEQYF. The DNA for the CDR3 is TGCGCCAGCAGTGAGACAGGGCCAGGGTACGAGCAGTACTTC.

This clone was counted a single time. The V call is TRBV4-1, the J call TRBJ2-1, with 13 positions matching TRBD2. This CDR3 has 18 residues. The V gene's germline CDR1 is MGHRA and CDR2 YSYEKL. After removal of 2 bases from V and 8 bases from J, the junction contained 12 bases not matched to a gene. DNA for the CDR3: TGCGCCAGCAGCCAAAAAATCCTCGGGACTAGCGGGACCGATGAGCAGTTCTTC. Its translation: CASSQKILGTSGTDEQFF.

The chain combines TRBV5-3 with TRBJ1-2; TRBD1 aligns across 9 bases. TRBV5-3 is an open reading frame whose function is uncertain. CDR3 length: 15 residues. V lost 4 bases, J lost 3 bases, and 7 bases stayed unmatched. CDR3 residues: CARSLTGGEDYGYTF. The CDR3 bases are TGTGCCAGAAGCCTAACAGGGGGCGAGGACTATGGCTACACCTTC.

The genes are TRBV5-6 and TRBJ1-5; D is possibly TRBD1 (5 bases). From germline, CDR1 is SGHDT and CDR2 YYEEEE. The CDR3 is 17 amino acids. Trimming cost V 0 bases and J 0 bases, with 13 bases left between them. This CDR3 is CASSLGGREDSNQPQHF. The CDR3 bases are TGTGCCAGCAGCTTGGGGGGCAGGGAAGATAGCAATCAGCCCCAGCATTTT. Full variable domain (outside the CDR3, taken from reference TRBV5-6 and TRBJ1-5): DAGVTQSPTHLIKTRGQQVTLRCSPKSGHDTVSWYQQALGQGPQFIFQYYEEEERQRGNFPDRFSGHQFPNYSSELNVNALLLGDSALYLCASSLGGREDSNQPQHFGDGTRLSIL.